The present TCR beta chain was sequenced within a study of graft-versus-host responses after intestinal transplantation. The study, taken as a whole, reports: GvH clones turned up in recipient marrow; some had shown up first in ileum or blood.

Sequencing was performed with immunoSEQ multiplex PCR; in TCRdb, only in-frame clones are kept and a portion is missing. The sample lists some 130,000 clones, roughly 96% occurring once. In regard to this clone: Its specificity is unknown.

This CDR3 contains 15 residues. V dropped 6 bases and J dropped 3; count of bases not matched to a gene: 11. CDR1 and CDR2 (germline): SNHLY, FYNNEI. The material sequenced was unstimulated CD8+ T cells sorted from spleen or lymph node cells, taken before intestinal transplant. V and J are TRBV2 and TRBJ2-7; 7 bases agree with TRBD1. This receptor was taken from a human donor who received an intestinal transplant. The DNA for the CDR3 is TGTGCCAGCAGGCCGGAGACAGGGCTTAGCTACGAGCAGTACTTC. Translated, it gives CASRPETGLSYEQYF. Full variable domain (missing parts from reference TRBV2 and TRBJ2-7): EPEVTQTPSHQVTQMGQEVILRCVPISNHLYFYWYRQILGQKVEFLVSFYNNEISEKSEIFDDQFSVERPDGSNFTLKIRSTKLEDSAMYFCASRPETGLSYEQYFGPGTRLTVT.